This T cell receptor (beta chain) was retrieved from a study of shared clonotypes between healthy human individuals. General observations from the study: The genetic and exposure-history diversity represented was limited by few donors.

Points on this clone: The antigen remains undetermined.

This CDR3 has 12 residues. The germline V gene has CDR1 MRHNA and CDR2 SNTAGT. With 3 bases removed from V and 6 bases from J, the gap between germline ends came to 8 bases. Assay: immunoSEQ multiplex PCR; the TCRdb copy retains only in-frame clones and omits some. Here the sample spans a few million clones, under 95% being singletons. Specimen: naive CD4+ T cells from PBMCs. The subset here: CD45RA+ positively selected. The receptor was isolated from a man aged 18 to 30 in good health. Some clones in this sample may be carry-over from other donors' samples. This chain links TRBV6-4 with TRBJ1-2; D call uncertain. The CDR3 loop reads CASSEGVNGYTF. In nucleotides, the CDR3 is TGTGCCAGCAGTGAAGGAGTAAATGGCTACACCTTC.